Below, one T cell receptor (beta chain) is given with its context. This clonotype was seen only once. What this receptor recognizes is not known. No base-level quality is on record; no much larger clone is a single base apart. One read alone lends weak support. The germline V and J ends show losses of 6 bases and 2 bases respectively, and no gene match explains 5 bases of the junction. As encoded in the germline V gene, CDR1 is SQVTM while CDR2 is ANQGSEA. Spanning cysteine to phenylalanine, the CDR3 consists of 13 amino acids. The sequence is cut down to CDR3 DNA, 39 bases in frame from base 1. The sample originates from a study of blood T cells in healthy people across ages (dated by TCRdb to the mid-2010s). About the full investigation: In model experiments, template switching captured roughly one uniquely barcoded TCR beta cDNA molecule for every two T cells. Age-related changes in TCR beta repertoire diversity were measured in the study by deep sequencing normalized with unique cDNA molecular identifiers. The donors were split into four age groups: young (average about 16 years), middle-aged (39), aged (approximately 60) and long-lived (approximately 80). Two additional independent replicas of 1 million unique cDNA reads from the same blood draw were analyzed for two donors (one aged 18 to 30 and one aged 80 or older).

The library was made by 5' RACE. Sequencing was carried out with an Illumina HiSeq 2500. A second PCR of about 6 to 12 cycles was performed with a sample-barcoded 5' primer and a J-beta primer mix. Each TCR beta cDNA molecule received a unique molecular identifier from a template-switch 5' adaptor carrying 12 random nucleotides. At least 2.5 million CDR3-containing paired-end reads were obtained from each sample. All of the RNA was converted into first-strand cDNA using the Mint cDNA synthesis kit, with a TRBC-specific oligonucleotide serving as the primer. After uracil-DNA glycosylase treatment, a first 18-cycle PCR used universal primers M1SS and BC2_uni_R on all cDNA. Regarding the original processing steps: For normalization, 1 million high-quality reads, each with a distinct molecular identifier, were randomly selected from each sample. Reads with shared molecular identifiers were discarded instead of being binned into consensus sequences. MiTCR, with a Q25 quality threshold and the strictest error-elimination algorithm, was used for CDR3 identification, clonotype clustering and error correction. A nonparametric unseen species model using Euler transformation provided a lower-bound estimate of total TCR beta diversity. Starting from the raw public reads, TCRdb applied fastp trimming at Q25, assembled clones with MiXCR and retained in-frame beta chains. Under each unique CDR3 protein, matching rows form one entry showing the most common genes and DNA. The V and J calls and clone size are TCRdb's, not the authors'. A total of some 890,000 distinct CDR3 sequences appear in this sample, about 27% of them only once. The top ten constitute 10% to 13% of the sample.

Donors were approximately 42 systemically healthy Caucasian individuals from Russia aged roughly 6 to 90 years. Approximately 10 milliliters of peripheral blood were collected from each donor into EDTA-treated Vacutainer tubes. Ficoll-Paque density-gradient centrifugation was used to isolate PBMCs, with at least 6.5 million per sample. Trizol reagent was used to extract total RNA from PBMCs, with at least 5 micrograms per sample. For every donor, an aliquot of PBMCs went through flow cytometry to measure the percentages of naive CD45RAhigh/CD27high T cells. The study at large found these results: Because the CMV infection status of the donors was unknown, age-related changes in expanded clonotypes may potentially have been confounded. Observed TCR beta diversity per million T cells fell roughly linearly with age, and a significant reduction was already apparent by age approximately 41. Bulk unsorted PBMC profiling prevented conclusive comparison of naive and antigen-experienced compartments. Observed TCR beta diversity correlated strongly with the percentage of naive T cells measured by flow cytometry. Total diversity estimates from one million sequenced T cells were considered lower bounds and underestimates. Compared with the aged group, the long-lived group had more naive CD4+ T cells, fewer expanded clones and increased TCR diversity, suggesting age selection.

This sample was also put to use in a study of T cells of mothers and their children. The second paper further reports: Donors were nine systemically healthy Caucasian individuals: three mothers and their six children. cDNA synthesis consumed the entire amount of extracted RNA, loaded at around 1.5 ug RNA in each 15 ul reaction. In the second PCR, the M1S primer added sample barcodes and 2-4 random nucleotides. Over 8 million TCR beta CDR3 reads were obtained for each mother, and 2.5 million to 3 million reads were obtained for each child. Thymic selection similarly shapes TCR recombination output in related and unrelated pairs, with minor effect from inherited differences. Related mother-child pairs always showed normalized repertoire overlap that was slightly higher than in unrelated mother-child pairs, though the difference was never significant. No persistent microchimeric T cell clones were found, with a detection sensitivity of around 100 clones per million clonotypes. To look for features that set related mother-child pairs apart from unrelated individuals, the researchers ran deep NGS to compare the TCR beta repertoires of mothers and children. On average, the children were 11 +/- 4 years old, while the mothers were roughly 40 +/- 4 years old. After adapters were ligated using NEBNext reagents, the libraries underwent 100+100 nt paired-end sequencing on an Illumina HiSeq 2000. Mother and child libraries were prepared a month apart and sequenced in separate runs to prevent cross-contamination. Each donor had between roughly 500,000 and 2,100,000 distinct TCR beta clonotypes identified. Naive TCR beta clonotypes were estimated from low-frequency clonotypes matched to each donor's FACS-determined naive share, without sorting.

The clonotype was recovered from a middle-aged woman in good health. Sequenced input: blood. The rearrangement combines TRBV29-1 with TRBJ2-5; 8 central bases correspond to TRBD1. The bases read TGCAGCGTCCCAGGACAGGGTCAAGAGACCCAGTACTTC. Its amino acids are CSVPGQGQETQYF.